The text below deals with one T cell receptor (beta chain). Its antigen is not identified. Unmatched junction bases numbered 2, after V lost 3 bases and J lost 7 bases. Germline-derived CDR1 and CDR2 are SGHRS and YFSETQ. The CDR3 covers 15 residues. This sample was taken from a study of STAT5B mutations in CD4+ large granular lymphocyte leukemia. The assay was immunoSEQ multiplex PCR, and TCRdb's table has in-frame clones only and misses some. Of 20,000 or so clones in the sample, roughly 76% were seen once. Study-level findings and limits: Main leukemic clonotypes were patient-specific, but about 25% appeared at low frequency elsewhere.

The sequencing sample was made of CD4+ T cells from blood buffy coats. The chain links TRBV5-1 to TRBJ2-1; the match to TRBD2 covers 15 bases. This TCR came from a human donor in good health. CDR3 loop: CASSSGTSGRNEQFF. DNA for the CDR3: TGCGCCAGCAGCTCGGGGACTAGCGGGAGGAATGAGCAGTTCTTC.